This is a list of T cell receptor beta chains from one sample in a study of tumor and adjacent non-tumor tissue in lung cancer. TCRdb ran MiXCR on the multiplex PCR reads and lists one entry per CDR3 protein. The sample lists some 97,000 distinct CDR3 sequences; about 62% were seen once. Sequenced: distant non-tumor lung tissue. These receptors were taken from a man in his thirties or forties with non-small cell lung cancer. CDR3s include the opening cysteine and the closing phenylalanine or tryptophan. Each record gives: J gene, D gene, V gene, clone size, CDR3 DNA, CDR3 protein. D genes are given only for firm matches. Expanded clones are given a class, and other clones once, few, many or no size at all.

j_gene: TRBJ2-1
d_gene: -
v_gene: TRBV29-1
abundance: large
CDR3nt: TGCAGCGTTGAAGTGCCGGCGGGGCCCTACAATGAGCAGTTCTTC
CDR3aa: CSVEVPAGPYNEQFF

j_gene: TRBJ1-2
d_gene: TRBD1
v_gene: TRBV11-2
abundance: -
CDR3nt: TGTGGCAGCAGCTTATGTCGGCGGACAGGGGAAGGCTATGGCTACACCTTC
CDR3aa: CGSSLCRRTGEGYGYTF

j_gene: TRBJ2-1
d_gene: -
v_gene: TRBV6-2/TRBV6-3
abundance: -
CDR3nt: TGTGCCAGCGGTTCAACCTCCTACAATGAGCAGCTCTTC
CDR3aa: CASGSTSYNEQLF

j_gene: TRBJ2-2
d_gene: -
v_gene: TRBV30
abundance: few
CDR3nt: TGTGCCTGGAAAAAAACGAGCAACACCGGGGAGCTGTTTTTT
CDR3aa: CAWKKTSNTGELFF

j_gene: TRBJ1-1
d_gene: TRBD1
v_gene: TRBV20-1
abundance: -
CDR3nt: TGCAATGCTACAAGGGGGCCAGCCCTGGGAGGGACTGAAGTTTTCTTT
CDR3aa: CNATRGPALGGTEVFF

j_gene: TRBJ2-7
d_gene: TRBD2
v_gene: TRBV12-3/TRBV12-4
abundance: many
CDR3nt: TGTGCCAGCAGCGAGCTAGCGGGGGGGAGCGAGCAGTACTTC
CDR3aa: CASSELAGGSEQYF

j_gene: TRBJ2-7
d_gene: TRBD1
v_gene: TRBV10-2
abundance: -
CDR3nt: TGCGCCAGCACGCGACAGGGCAGCTCCTACGGGCAGTACTTC
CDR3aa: CASTRQGSSYGQYF

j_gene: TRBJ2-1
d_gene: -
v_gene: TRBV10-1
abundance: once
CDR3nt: TGCGCCAGCGATGAGGCCGAAGGGAATGAGCAGTTCTTC
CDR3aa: CASDEAEGNEQFF

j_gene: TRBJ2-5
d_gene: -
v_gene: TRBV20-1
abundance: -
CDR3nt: TGCAGTGCTATAAAGGGGGGTGGAGAGACCCAGTACTTC
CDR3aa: CSAIKGGGETQYF

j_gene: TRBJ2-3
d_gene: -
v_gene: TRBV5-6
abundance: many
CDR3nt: TGTGCCAGCAGCTTTAGCGGCACAGATACGCAGTATTTT
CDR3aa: CASSFSGTDTQYF

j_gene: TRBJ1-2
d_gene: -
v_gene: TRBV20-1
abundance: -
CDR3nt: TGCAGTGCTAGGGATGGCAGACCTGGTGGCTACAGCTTC
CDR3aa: CSARDGRPGGYSF

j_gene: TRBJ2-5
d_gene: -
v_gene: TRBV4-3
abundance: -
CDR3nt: TGCGCCAGTAGACCCACGGGGACGCAGAAAGAGACCCAGTACTTC
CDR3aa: CASRPTGTQKETQYF

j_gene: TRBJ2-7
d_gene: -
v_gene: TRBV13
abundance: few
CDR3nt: TGTGCCAGCAGCTCCCAGTTAGTGGGCTACGAGCAGTACTTC
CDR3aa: CASSSQLVGYEQYF

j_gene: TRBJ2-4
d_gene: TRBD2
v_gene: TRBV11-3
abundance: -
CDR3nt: TGTGTCAGCAGTAGAACTAGCGGGGTGACCAAAAACATTCAGTACTTC
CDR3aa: CVSSRTSGVTKNIQYF

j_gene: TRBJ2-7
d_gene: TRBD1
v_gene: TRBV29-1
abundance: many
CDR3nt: TGCAGCGTTGATATAAGGACAGGGGGCCACGAGCAGTACTTC
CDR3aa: CSVDIRTGGHEQYF

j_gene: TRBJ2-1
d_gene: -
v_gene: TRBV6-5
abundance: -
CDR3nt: TGTACCAGCAGCCCAGGGGTTGAGCAGTTTTTC
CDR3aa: CTSSPGVEQFF

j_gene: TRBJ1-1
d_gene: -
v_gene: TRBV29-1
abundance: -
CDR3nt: TGCAGCGTATGGAACACCTTGAGCATTGAAGCTCTCTTT
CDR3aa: CSVWNTLSIEALF

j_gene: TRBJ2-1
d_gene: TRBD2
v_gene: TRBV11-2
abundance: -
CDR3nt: TGTGACAGCAACTTAGCGTGGTCTAGCGGCAGTGAGCAGTTCTTC
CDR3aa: CDSNLAWSSGSEQFF

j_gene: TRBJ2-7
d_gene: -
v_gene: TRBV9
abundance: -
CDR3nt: TGTGCCAGCAGCATAGAGCTAGGGGATTTCTACGAGCAGTACTTC
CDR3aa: CASSIELGDFYEQYF

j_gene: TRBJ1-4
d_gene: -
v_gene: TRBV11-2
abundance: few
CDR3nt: TGTGCCAGCAGCCCCGAGATCTCAACTAATGAAAAACTGTTTTTT
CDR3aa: CASSPEISTNEKLFF

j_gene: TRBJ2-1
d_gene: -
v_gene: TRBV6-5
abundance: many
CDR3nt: TGTGCCAGCAGCCTTAGGACGATAGAGCACGGCAATGAGCAGTTCTTC
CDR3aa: CASSLRTIEHGNEQFF

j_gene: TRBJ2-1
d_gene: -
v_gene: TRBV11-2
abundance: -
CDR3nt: TGTTCCAGCAGCTTACGCCCCCTTGGTGGCGGTTCCTACAATGAGCGGTTCTTC
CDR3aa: CSSSLRPLGGGSYNERFF

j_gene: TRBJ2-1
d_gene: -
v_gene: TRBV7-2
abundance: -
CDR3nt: TGTGCCAGCAGACGAAGGGAGACTCGTTTGTCCCCGTCGCAGTTCTTC
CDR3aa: CASRRRETRLSPSQFF

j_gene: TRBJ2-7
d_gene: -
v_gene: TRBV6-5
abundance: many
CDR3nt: TGTGCCAGCAGTCCGGGACTCACCTACGAGCAGTACTTC
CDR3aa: CASSPGLTYEQYF

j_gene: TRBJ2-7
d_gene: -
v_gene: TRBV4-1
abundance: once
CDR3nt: TGTGCCAGCAGCCATGATTTTGCCGAGCAGTCCTTC
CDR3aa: CASSHDFAEQSF

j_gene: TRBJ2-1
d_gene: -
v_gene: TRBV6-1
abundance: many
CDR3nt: TGTGCCAGCAGTGAAGCATCTGGACACAATGAGCAGTTCTTC
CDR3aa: CASSEASGHNEQFF

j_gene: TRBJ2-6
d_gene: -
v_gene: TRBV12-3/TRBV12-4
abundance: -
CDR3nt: TGTGCCAGCAGTGCAAGCTCTGGGGCCAACGTCCTGACTTTC
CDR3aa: CASSASSGANVLTF

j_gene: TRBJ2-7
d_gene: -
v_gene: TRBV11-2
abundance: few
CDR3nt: TGTGCCAGCAGACCAGCGAGGACCTACGAGCAGTACTTC
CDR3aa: CASRPARTYEQYF

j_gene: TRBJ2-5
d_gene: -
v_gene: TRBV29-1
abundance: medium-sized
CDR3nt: TGCAGCTTCTGGGACGGCCAAGAGACCCAGTACTTC
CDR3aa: CSFWDGQETQYF

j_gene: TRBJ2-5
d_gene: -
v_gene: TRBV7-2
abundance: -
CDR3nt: TGTGCCAGCAGCTTCTCTAGCGAGGCTCAAGAGACCCAGTACTTC
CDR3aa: CASSFSSEAQETQYF

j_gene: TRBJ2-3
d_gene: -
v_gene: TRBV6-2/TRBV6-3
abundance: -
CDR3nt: TGTGTCAACAGCCGTCGGGTTGGCACAGATACGCAGTATTTT
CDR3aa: CVNSRRVGTDTQYF

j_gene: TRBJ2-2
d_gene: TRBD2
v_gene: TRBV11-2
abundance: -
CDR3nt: TGTACCAGCAGCCTCGGACGGGAGGTCGCCGTGGAGCTGTTTTTT
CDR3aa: CTSSLGREVAVELFF

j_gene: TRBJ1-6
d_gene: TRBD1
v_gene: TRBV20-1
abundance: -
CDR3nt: TGCAGTGCTAGGGGCGGACAGGGTTTGTCACCCCTCCACTTT
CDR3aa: CSARGGQGLSPLHF

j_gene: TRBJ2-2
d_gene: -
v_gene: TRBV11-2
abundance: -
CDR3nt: TGTGCCAGCAGCTCGAGTGGTGGATGGGAACCCGGGGAGCTGTTTTTT
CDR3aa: CASSSSGGWEPGELFF

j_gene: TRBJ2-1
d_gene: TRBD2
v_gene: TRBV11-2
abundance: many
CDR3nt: TGTGCCAGCAGCCTGTCTAGCGGAATCAATGAGCAGTTCTTC
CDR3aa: CASSLSSGINEQFF

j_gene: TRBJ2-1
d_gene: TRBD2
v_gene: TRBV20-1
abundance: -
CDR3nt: TGCAGTGCTAGAACCGGGACTAGCGGGAGGAATGGGCAGTTATTC
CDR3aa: CSARTGTSGRNGQLF

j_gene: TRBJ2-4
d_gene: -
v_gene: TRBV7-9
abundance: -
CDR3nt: TGTGCCAGCAGCTTAGTGGGTAGTTCGAAGATTCAATACTTC
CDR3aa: CASSLVGSSKIQYF

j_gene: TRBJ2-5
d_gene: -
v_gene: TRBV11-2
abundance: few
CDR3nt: TGTGCCAGCAGCGAACGACAGCTAGAGACCCAGTACTTC
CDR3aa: CASSERQLETQYF

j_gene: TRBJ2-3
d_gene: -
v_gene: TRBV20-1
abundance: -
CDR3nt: TGCAGTGCTAGCTCCCCCCTCCGCCAAAATACACAGTTTTTT
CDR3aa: CSASSPLRQNTQFF

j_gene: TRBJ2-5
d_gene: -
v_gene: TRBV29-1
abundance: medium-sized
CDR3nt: TGCAGCGTTGAGTTTACGGACCAAGAGACCCAGTACTTC
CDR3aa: CSVEFTDQETQYF

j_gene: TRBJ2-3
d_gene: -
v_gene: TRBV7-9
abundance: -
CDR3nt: TGTGCCAGCAGCCCAAGGTTAGGCACAGATACGCAGTATTTT
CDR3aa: CASSPRLGTDTQYF

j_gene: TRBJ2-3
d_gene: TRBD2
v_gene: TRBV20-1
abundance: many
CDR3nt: TGCAGTGCTAGTCACCCCTTTCGACTAGCGGGGGGGCCAAAGGATACGCAGTATTTT
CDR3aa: CSASHPFRLAGGPKDTQYF

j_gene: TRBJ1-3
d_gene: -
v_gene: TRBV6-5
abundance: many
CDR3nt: TGTGCCAGCAGGAGGACAGATTCTGGAAACACCATATATTTT
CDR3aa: CASRRTDSGNTIYF

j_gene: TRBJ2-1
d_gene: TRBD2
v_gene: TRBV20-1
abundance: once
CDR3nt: TGCAGTGCTAGAGGCCTCCGGGTAGCGGGAGGCTTCAATGAGCACTTCTTC
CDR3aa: CSARGLRVAGGFNEHFF